This T cell receptor (beta chain) emerged from a study of cytomegalovirus exposure and HLA in healthy donors. Overall study findings and caveats: Subsequent analysis revealed that first-cohort TCR clusters tended to co-occur in the 120 or so validation repertoires. Despite most TCR sequences being rare, some public TCRs occurred in many donors.

Germline CDR1 reads SGDLS; CDR2 reads YYNGEE. V was cut by 4 bases and J by 3 bases, with 11 bases left in between. The CDR3 totals 14 residues. Clones were sequenced by immunoSEQ multiplex PCR, and TCRdb holds only the in-frame ones, with some missing. Of around 160,000 clones listed, about 90% are singletons. Comments on this clone: The antigen is not known.

Separate from the approximately 670-subject first cohort was the roughly 120-subject validation cohort, to which the donors belonged. Sequencing input: PBMCs. The sequence came from a woman under 30 in good health and CMV-seropositive. The chain uses TRBV9 and TRBJ2-1; possibly TRBD1 for D (5 bases). This CDR3 reads CASSPPRGYNEQFF. The CDR3 nucleotides read TGTGCCAGCAGCCCCCCTAGGGGCTACAATGAGCAGTTCTTC. Filled out from reference TRBV9 and TRBJ2-1, the complete variable domain reads DSGVTQTPKHLITATGQRVTLRCSPRSGDLSVYWYQQSLDQGLQFLIQYYNGEERAKGNILERFSAQQFPDLHSELNLSSLELGDSALYFCASSPPRGYNEQFFGPGTRLTVL.